This T cell receptor beta chain was sequenced during a study of cytomegalovirus exposure and HLA in healthy donors. Comments on this clone: The antigen remains undetermined.

Whole-study findings and limits: The authors later found TCR association rates varying by HLA locus, with DRB1 most and HLA-C fewest. A later analysis linked a missense DCLRE1C variant to TCR beta V- and J-gene trimming.

V lost 4 bases and J lost 8; bases outside the gene matches: 13. The germline gives CDR1 SNHLY, CDR2 FYNNEI. The CDR3 is 17 residues long. Both 60 Vbeta primers and 13 Jbeta primers went into the PCR. The data were produced by immunoSEQ multiplex PCR, yet TCRdb's version contains in-frame clones alone and is incomplete. The table for this sample gives under 200,000 clones. This sequence joins TRBV2 and TRBJ1-5, with 11 nucleotides matching TRBD1. This clonotype was obtained from a man aged 25-45 years in good health and CMV-seronegative. Sample: PBMCs. CDR3 sequence reads: CASSVGEPGQGGEPQHF. The CDR3 nucleotides are TGTGCCAGCAGTGTTGGGGAGCCGGGACAGGGGGGGGAGCCCCAGCATTTT.